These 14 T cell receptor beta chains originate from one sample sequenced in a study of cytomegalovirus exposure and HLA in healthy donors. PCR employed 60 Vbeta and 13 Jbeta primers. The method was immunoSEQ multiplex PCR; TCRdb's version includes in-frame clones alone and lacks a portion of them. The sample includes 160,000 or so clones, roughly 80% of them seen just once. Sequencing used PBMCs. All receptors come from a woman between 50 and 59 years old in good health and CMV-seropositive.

The CDR3 reads CASSVWGGGAFF. The DNA of the CDR3 is TGTGCCAGCAGTGTGTGGGGGGGCGGGGCTTTCTTT. The gene calls are TRBV5-6 and TRBJ1-1, with D possibly matching TRBD1 (6 bases). Per the germline V gene, CDR1 is SGHDT and CDR2 is YYEEEE. The CDR3 contains 12 residues. Trimming took off 5 bases at V and 11 bases at J, with 16 bases between the two ends.

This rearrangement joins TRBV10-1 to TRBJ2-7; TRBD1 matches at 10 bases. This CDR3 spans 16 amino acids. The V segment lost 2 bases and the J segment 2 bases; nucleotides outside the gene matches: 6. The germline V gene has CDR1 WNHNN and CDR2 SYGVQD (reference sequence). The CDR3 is CASSEEGQGRPYEQYF. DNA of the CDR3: TGCGCCAGCAGTGAGGAGGGACAGGGGAGGCCCTACGAGCAGTACTTC.

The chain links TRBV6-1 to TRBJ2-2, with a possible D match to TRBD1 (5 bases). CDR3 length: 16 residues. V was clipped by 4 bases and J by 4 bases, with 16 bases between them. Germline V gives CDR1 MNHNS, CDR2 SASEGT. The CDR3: CASSGTLLGVTGELFF. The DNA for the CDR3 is TGTGCCAGCAGTGGGACCCTGTTAGGGGTCACCGGGGAGCTGTTTTTT.

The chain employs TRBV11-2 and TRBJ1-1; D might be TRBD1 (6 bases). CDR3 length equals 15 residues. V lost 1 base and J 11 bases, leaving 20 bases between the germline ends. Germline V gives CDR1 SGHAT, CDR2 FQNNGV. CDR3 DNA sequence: TGTGCCAGCAGCTTAGTGGCCGGGGGGGCTGGGTTGGCTTTCTTT. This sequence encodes CASSLVAGGAGLAFF.

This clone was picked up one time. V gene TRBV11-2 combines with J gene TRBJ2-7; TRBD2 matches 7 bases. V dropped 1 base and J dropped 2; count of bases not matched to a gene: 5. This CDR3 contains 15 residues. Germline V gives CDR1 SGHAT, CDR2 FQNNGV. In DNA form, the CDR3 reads TGTGCCAGCAGCTTAGGGGGAGGGTCTACCTACGAGCAGTACTTC. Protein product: CASSLGGGSTYEQYF.

The CDR3 spells CASSLLSGVGDTQYF. The CDR3 bases are TGTGCCAGCAGCTTACTTAGCGGGGTCGGGGATACGCAGTATTTT. This chain connects TRBV7-3 to TRBJ2-3; 8 bases agree with TRBD2. V lost 2 bases and J lost 6; bases outside the gene matches: 7. This CDR3 has 15 amino acids. Germline V CDR1 and CDR2: SGHTA, FQGTGA.

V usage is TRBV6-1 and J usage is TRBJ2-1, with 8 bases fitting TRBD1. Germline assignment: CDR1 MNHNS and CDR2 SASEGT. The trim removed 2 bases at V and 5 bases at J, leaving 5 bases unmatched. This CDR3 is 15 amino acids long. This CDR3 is CASSETGQAHNEQFF. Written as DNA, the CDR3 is TGTGCCAGCAGTGAAACGGGACAGGCCCACAATGAGCAGTTCTTC.

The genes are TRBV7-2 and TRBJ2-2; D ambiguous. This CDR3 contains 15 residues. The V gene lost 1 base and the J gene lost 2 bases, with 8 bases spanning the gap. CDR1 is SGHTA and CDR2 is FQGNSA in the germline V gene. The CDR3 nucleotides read TGTGCCAGCAGCTTAGAACTTACTAACACCGGGGAGCTGTTTTTT. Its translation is CASSLELTNTGELFF.

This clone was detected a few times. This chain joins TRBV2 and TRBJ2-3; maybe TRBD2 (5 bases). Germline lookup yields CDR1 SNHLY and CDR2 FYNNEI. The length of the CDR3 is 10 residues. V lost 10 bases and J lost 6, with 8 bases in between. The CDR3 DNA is TGTGCCACTGTAGCGGATACGCAGTATTTT. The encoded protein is CATVADTQYF.

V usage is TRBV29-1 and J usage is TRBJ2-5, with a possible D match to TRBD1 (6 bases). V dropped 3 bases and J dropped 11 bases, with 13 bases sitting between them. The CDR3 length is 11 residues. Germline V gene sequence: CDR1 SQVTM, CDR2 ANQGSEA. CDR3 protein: CSVDRGHLQYF. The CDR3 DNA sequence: TGCAGCGTTGACAGGGGACATTTGCAGTACTTC.

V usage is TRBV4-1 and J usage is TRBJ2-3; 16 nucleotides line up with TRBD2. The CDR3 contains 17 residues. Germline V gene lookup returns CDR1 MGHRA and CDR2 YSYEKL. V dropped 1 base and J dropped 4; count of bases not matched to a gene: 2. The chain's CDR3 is CASSQAGTSGGADTQYF. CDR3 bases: TGCGCCAGCAGCCAAGCTGGGACTAGCGGGGGGGCAGATACGCAGTATTTT.

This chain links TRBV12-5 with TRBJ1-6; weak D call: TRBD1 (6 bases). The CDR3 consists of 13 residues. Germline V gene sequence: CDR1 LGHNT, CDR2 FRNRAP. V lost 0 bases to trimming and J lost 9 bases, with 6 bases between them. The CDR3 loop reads CASGLVDSSPLHF. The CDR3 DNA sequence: TGTGCTAGTGGTTTGGTGGACAGTTCACCCCTCCACTTT.

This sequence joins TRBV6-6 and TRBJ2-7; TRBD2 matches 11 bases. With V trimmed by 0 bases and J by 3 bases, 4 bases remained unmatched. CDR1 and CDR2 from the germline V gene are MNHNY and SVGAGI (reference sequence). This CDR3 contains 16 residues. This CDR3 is CASSYSGLAGGYEQYF. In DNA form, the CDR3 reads TGTGCCAGCAGTTACTCGGGGCTAGCGGGGGGCTACGAGCAGTACTTC.

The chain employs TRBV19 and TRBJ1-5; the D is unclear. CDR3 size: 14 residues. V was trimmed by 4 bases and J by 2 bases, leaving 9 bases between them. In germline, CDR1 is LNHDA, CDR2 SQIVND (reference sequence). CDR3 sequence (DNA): TGTGCCAGTAGTAGAAGGGAGGGCAATCAGCCCCAGCATTTT. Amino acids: CASSRREGNQPQHF.